The 26 T cell receptor beta chains reported below all come from one sample, sequenced in a study of T cell responses to AZD1222 COVID-19 vaccine. Using immunoSEQ multiplex PCR, the repertoire was profiled, and TCRdb retains in-frame clones only, with some absent. This table holds about 94,000 clones, around 85% found once. Material: peripheral blood, obtained 28 days after the second AZD1222 dose. These receptors were collected from an adult who received the AZD1222 COVID-19 vaccine.

J is TRBJ2-4 and V is TRBV27; D gene ambiguous. Between the trimmed V and J ends, which lost 9 bases and 3 bases, there was a span of 9 bases. The germline V gene has CDR1 MNHEY and CDR2 SMNVEV (reference sequence). The CDR3 runs 12 residues. The CDR3 loop reads CARKSGKNIQYF. The CDR3 region has the DNA TGTGCCAGAAAATCGGGCAAAAACATTCAGTACTTC.

This chain connects TRBV25-1 to TRBJ2-7, with 8 positions matching TRBD1. Germline loops: CDR1 MGHDK, CDR2 SYGVNS. V was clipped by 6 bases and J by 3 bases; unmatched bases: 7. The length of the CDR3 is 14 residues. This CDR3 reads CASRYRGFRYEQYF. The CDR3, as DNA: TGTGCCAGCAGATACAGGGGGTTTCGCTACGAGCAGTACTTC.

The rearrangement joins TRBV7-9 to TRBJ1-4; weak D call: TRBD1 (5 bases). V was clipped by 6 bases and J by 3 bases, with 26 bases between them. Germline CDR1 is SEHNR and CDR2 is FQNEAQ (reference sequence). The CDR3 has 19 amino acids. The CDR3 DNA reads as TGTGCCAGCAGTTACCGCTGGTCCGGGACCGTCACTCCTAATGAAAAACTGTTTTTT. Its translation is CASSYRWSGTVTPNEKLFF.

This chain uses TRBV7-6 with TRBJ2-1, with D hard to call. This CDR3 is built from 15 residues. Between the trimmed V and J ends, which lost 4 bases and 2 bases, there was a span of 12 bases. Germline CDR1 SGHVS, CDR2 FNYEAQ. The CDR3: CASSSQTTPYNEQFF. The CDR3 DNA sequence: TGTGCCAGCAGCTCCCAGACCACTCCCTACAATGAGCAGTTCTTC. Full variable domain (remainder filled in from reference TRBV7-6 and TRBJ2-1): GAGVSQSPRYKVTKRGQDVALRCDPISGHVSLYWYRQALGQGPEFLTYFNYEAQQDKSGLPNDRFSAERPEGSISTLTIQRTEQRDSAMYRCASSSQTTPYNEQFFGPGTRLTVL.

The chain combines TRBV7-2 with TRBJ1-1; D gene uncertain. This CDR3 has 16 amino acids. V was pared by 3 bases and J by 0 bases, with 14 bases between. Germline V gives CDR1 SGHTA, CDR2 FQGNSA. The CDR3 nucleotides read TGTGCCAGCAGCTTGTATCGATTTGGCATGAACACTGAAGCTTTCTTT. Translation gives CASSLYRFGMNTEAFF.

The gene calls are TRBV19 and TRBJ2-2; tentative D call: TRBD2 (6 bases). Between the trimmed V and J ends, which lost 4 bases and 3 bases, there was a span of 15 bases. The CDR3 contains 16 residues. The germline CDR1 and CDR2 sequences are LNHDA and SQIVND (reference sequence). CDR3 DNA sequence: TGTGCCAGTAGTACGCAAGCGGGTTCGGACACCGGGGAGCTGTTTTTT. It encodes CASSTQAGSDTGELFF.

V usage is TRBV19 and J usage is TRBJ2-2; 10 bases are shared with TRBD2. Germline CDR1 and CDR2: LNHDA and SQIVND (reference sequence). The CDR3 consists of 15 residues. The ends lost 5 bases at V and 4 bases at J; junction bases unmatched: 4. The DNA for the CDR3 is TGTGCCAGTAGTCCCGTAGCGGGAGGCACCGGGGAGCTGTTTTTT. The encoded protein is CASSPVAGGTGELFF.

This clone showed up just a few times. V and J are TRBV5-5 and TRBJ2-2; D may be TRBD2 (5 bases). V was cut by 6 bases and J by 6 bases, with 21 bases left in between. This CDR3 contains 16 residues. Germline V gene sequence: CDR1 SGHKS, CDR2 YYEKEE (reference sequence). The CDR3 region has the DNA TGTGCCAGCACCAAAAGCCCAGGAGGTAAAGCCGGGGAGCTGTTTTTT. Its protein product is CASTKSPGGKAGELFF.

The chain carries TRBV7-2 and TRBJ1-5; 9 bases align to TRBD1. Germline V CDR1 and CDR2: SGHTA, FQGNSA. Germline trimming cut 5 bases from V and 2 bases from J; bases unmatched to any gene: 4. The CDR3 is 15 amino acids. In DNA form, the CDR3 reads TGTGCCAGCAGCCTGACAGGGGGGGGCAATCAGCCCCAGCATTTT. It codes for CASSLTGGGNQPQHF.

The rearrangement links TRBV7-2 to TRBJ1-1; D not resolved. CDR3 length: 12 residues. The germline V gene encodes CDR1 SGHTA and CDR2 FQGNSA. The V end lost 1 base, the J end lost 6 bases, and 6 bases lay between the germline ends. CDR3 protein: CASSLDGAEAFF. The DNA for the CDR3 is TGTGCCAGCAGCTTAGACGGGGCTGAAGCTTTCTTT.

The chain uses TRBV4-3 and TRBJ1-1; perhaps TRBD1 as D (5 bases). Trimming removed 0 bases from V and 4 bases from J, with 12 bases in between. CDR3 size: 15 residues. The germline gives CDR1 LGHNA, CDR2 YSLEER. CDR3 sequence reads: CASSQDFSGTTEAFF. The CDR3 DNA follows: TGCGCCAGCAGCCAAGATTTCTCGGGGACCACTGAAGCTTTCTTT.

V usage is TRBV2 and J usage is TRBJ1-5; D is perhaps TRBD1 (5 bases). V was clipped by 5 bases and J by 5 bases, with 10 bases between them. CDR1 and CDR2 from the germline V gene are SNHLY and FYNNEI. The CDR3 totals 13 residues. The CDR3 nucleotides read TGTGCCAGCAGTAGTCGGGGCGATCAGCCCCAGCATTTT. It translates to CASSSRGDQPQHF.

J is TRBJ2-2 and V is TRBV4-1, with D tentatively TRBD2 (6 bases). The V end was cut by 3 bases, the J end by 6 bases, with 14 bases between. This CDR3 comprises 15 residues. Per germline, CDR1 MGHRA and CDR2 YSYEKL. CDR3 in DNA: TGCGCCAGCAGCCATCTCGGGGGACGATCCGGGGAGCTGTTTTTT. Protein sequence: CASSHLGGRSGELFF.

The chain employs TRBV27 and TRBJ2-3, with D possibly TRBD2 on 5 matching bases. The CDR3 has 14 amino acids. V was trimmed by 4 bases and J by 4 bases, leaving 12 bases between them. The germline V gene encodes CDR1 MNHEY and CDR2 SMNVEV (reference sequence). The CDR3 reads CASSSLDYSDTQYF. The CDR3, as DNA: TGTGCCAGCAGTTCCCTTGACTATTCAGATACGCAGTATTTT.

Only one count was recorded for this clone. The V gene is TRBV11-3, the J gene TRBJ1-1, with D perhaps matching TRBD1 (6 bases). This CDR3 is built from 15 residues. CDR1 and CDR2 from the germline V gene are SGHNT and YENEEA. Trimming shortened V by 5 bases and J by 3 bases, and 16 bases separated the two germline ends. For the CDR3, the DNA is TGTGCCAGCAGCACCCGGCAGGGGTTGGACACTGAAGCTTTCTTT. Encoded protein: CASSTRQGLDTEAFF.

This sequence joins TRBV5-1 and TRBJ2-7; the D gene could be TRBD1 or TRBD2 (5 bases each). V gave up 0 bases and J gave up 7 bases, with 17 bases separating them. CDR3 size: 15 residues. Germline V gene data show CDR1 as SGHRS and CDR2 as YFSETQ. The chain's CDR3 is CASSLETVTTREQYF. The DNA of the CDR3 is TGCGCCAGCAGCTTGGAGACAGTGACTACGAGGGAGCAGTACTTC. Based on the CDR3 plus reference TRBV5-1 and TRBJ2-7, the full variable domain is KAGVTQTPRYLIKTRGQQVTLSCSPISGHRSVSWYQQTPGQGLQFLFEYFSETQRNKGNFPGRFSGRQFSNSRSEMNVSTLELGDSALYLCASSLETVTTREQYFGPGTRLTVT.

A single count supports this clone. The rearrangement links TRBV10-2 to TRBJ1-1; perhaps TRBD1 as D (5 bases). The CDR3 has 17 residues. V was cut by 2 bases and J by 0 bases, with 16 bases left in between. From germline, CDR1 is WSHSY and CDR2 SAAADI. CDR3 sequence: CASSEGRAGTVNTEAFF. The CDR3 nucleotides read TGCGCCAGCAGTGAGGGGAGGGCAGGGACGGTGAACACTGAAGCTTTCTTT.

The genes are TRBV19 and TRBJ1-5, with 8 nucleotides matching TRBD1. This CDR3 contains 13 residues. Germline CDR1 and CDR2: LNHDA and SQIVND (reference sequence). V was clipped by 6 bases and J by 4 bases; unmatched bases: 2. The CDR3 bases are TGTGCCAGTAGGGACAGGGCAAATCAGCCCCAGCATTTT. Residues: CASRDRANQPQHF.

This chain links TRBV11-2 with TRBJ2-6; D possibly matches TRBD1 or TRBD2 (5 bases each). The V end was cut by 2 bases, the J end by 4 bases, with 18 bases between. The CDR3 is 18 amino acids. Germline CDR1 is SGHAT and CDR2 is FQNNGV. The DNA of the CDR3 is TGTGCCAGCAGCTTAACGAGGGGATCCTACTCGGGGGCCAACGTCCTGACTTTC. Protein product: CASSLTRGSYSGANVLTF.

J is TRBJ1-2 and V is TRBV6-5; a weak D match, TRBD1 (5 bases). V was clipped by 7 bases and J by 2 bases, with 17 bases between them. The CDR3 extends over 15 amino acids. Germline V lookup: CDR1 MNHEY, CDR2 SVGAGI. CDR3 nucleotides: TGTGCCAGCACCCCTATGGCGGGGGGGAACTATGGCTACACCTTC. It specifies CASTPMAGGNYGYTF.

The rearrangement uses TRBV5-1 and TRBJ2-2; 9 positions match TRBD2. V lost 0 bases to trimming and J lost 3 bases; unmatched junction nucleotides: 6. The CDR3 length is 17 residues. Germline assignment: CDR1 SGHRS and CDR2 YFSETQ. In DNA form, the CDR3 reads TGCGCCAGCAGCTTGGCTCCTAGCGGGGCGGACACCGGGGAGCTGTTTTTT. Amino acid sequence: CASSLAPSGADTGELFF.

The chain links TRBV5-1 to TRBJ2-2; 9 nucleotides match TRBD2. Germline V lookup: CDR1 SGHRS, CDR2 YFSETQ. V gave up 3 bases and J gave up 5 bases; unmatched junction bases: 2. The CDR3 is made up of 14 amino acids. CDR3 sequence (DNA): TGCGCCAGCAGCTCCACTAGCGGGACCGGGGAGCTGTTTTTT. Protein: CASSSTSGTGELFF.

This clone was counted only a few times. This rearrangement joins TRBV6-2 or TRBV6-3 to TRBJ2-2, with TRBD1 as a possible D gene (6 bases). CDR3 length: 15 residues. Looked up from germline, CDR1 is MNHEY and CDR2 is SVGEGT. Trimming removed 2 bases from V and 0 bases from J, with 7 bases in between. CDR3: CASSYEGANTGELFF. CDR3 DNA sequence: TGTGCCAGCAGTTACGAGGGGGCGAACACCGGGGAGCTGTTTTTT.

The chain employs TRBV6-2 or TRBV6-3 and TRBJ2-7; TRBD1 agrees at 8 bases. The CDR3 has 14 amino acids. Per the germline V gene, CDR1 is MNHEY and CDR2 is SVGEGT. J lost 6 bases, V lost 4 bases, and 8 bases had no gene match. This CDR3 reads CASSSDRVRREQYF. The CDR3 coding sequence is TGTGCCAGCAGTTCGGACAGGGTACGGCGCGAGCAGTACTTC.

The chain employs TRBV5-1 and TRBJ2-1; D is perhaps TRBD2 (6 bases). Between the trimmed V and J ends, which lost 4 bases and 0 bases, there was a span of 11 bases. The CDR3 is 15 residues long. Germline values: CDR1 SGHRS, CDR2 YFSETQ. The DNA for the CDR3 is TGCGCCAGCAGCCCGGACGGGAGCTCCTACAATGAGCAGTTCTTC. Its translation is CASSPDGSSYNEQFF.

The chain couples TRBV25-1 to TRBJ2-2; D call uncertain. The V gene's germline CDR1 is MGHDK and CDR2 SYGVNS. The CDR3 contains 12 residues. The germline V and J ends were trimmed by 1 base and 7 bases, with 4 bases remaining between them. DNA of the CDR3: TGTGCCAGCAGTGAATTTAGCGGGGAGCTGTTTTTT. It is translated as CASSEFSGELFF.